The clone carrying this T cell receptor (beta chain) was recorded at least ten times. The antigen is unknown. Sequenced material consisted of expressed TCRB transcripts (all of the isolated RNA was reverse transcribed). Method: immunoSEQ multiplex PCR; TCRdb's copy keeps in-frame clones and lacks some. The data contain about 150,000 clones, about 8.5% of them singletons. The data derive from a study of beta chain features in type 1 diabetes. Points from the study as a whole: Across patients, naive, central memory and Treg TCRB repertoires exhibited apparently greater similarity than was observed across healthy donors.

Germline lookup yields CDR1 SGDLS and CDR2 YYNGEE. The V segment lost 3 bases and the J segment 8 bases; nucleotides outside the gene matches: 8. This CDR3 region has 14 residues. The material sequenced was central memory CD4+ T cells from blood. This chain links TRBV9 with TRBJ2-1, with TRBD2 matching 7 bases. The sequence was collected from a man between 18 and 35 years old in good health. The CDR3 region is CASSAIWAGDEQFF. Here the CDR3 DNA reads TGTGCCAGCAGCGCTATCTGGGCGGGAGATGAGCAGTTCTTC.